This T cell receptor (beta chain) was sequenced in a study of cytomegalovirus exposure and HLA in healthy donors. In the study overall: Earlier findings included some 100 million unique TCR beta sequences obtained from 150 million to 200 million T cells. Genetic ancestry analysis placed about 80% of the approximately 390 donors that were genotyped in the Caucasian-associated cluster. The study's findings and limits: The records held CMV serostatus as the only immune exposure information. Reportedly, TCR beta sequences accurately predicted HLA-A and HLA-B alleles in most subjects.

In the case of this clone: Its cognate antigen is unknown.

V was shortened by 0 bases and J by 2 bases, with 14 bases between the two germline ends. The germline V gene has CDR1 SGHRS and CDR2 YFSETQ. CDR3 size: 16 residues. With 60 Vbeta and 13 Jbeta primers, the PCR was carried out. Profiling relied on immunoSEQ multiplex PCR, and the TCRdb table lists in-frame clones only, not all of them. Here the sample spans more than 130,000 clones, 77% being singletons. Sequencing was done on a sample of PBMCs. The chain recombines TRBV5-1 with TRBJ1-1; possible D gene TRBD1, 5 bases. The sequence came from a woman aged 45-65 years in good health and CMV-seronegative. DNA of the CDR3: TGCGCCAGCAGCTTGGCACCAGGGCGAGGAAACACTGAAGCTTTCTTT. Translation: CASSLAPGRGNTEAFF.